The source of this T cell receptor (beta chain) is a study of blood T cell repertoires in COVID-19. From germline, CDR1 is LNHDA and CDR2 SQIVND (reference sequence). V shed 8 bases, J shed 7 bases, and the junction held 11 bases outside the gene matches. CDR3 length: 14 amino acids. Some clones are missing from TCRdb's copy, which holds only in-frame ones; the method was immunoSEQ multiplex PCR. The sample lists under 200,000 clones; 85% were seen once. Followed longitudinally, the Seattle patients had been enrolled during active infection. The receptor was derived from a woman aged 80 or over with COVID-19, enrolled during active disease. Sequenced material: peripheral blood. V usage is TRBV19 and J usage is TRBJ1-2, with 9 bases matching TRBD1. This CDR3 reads CASSLRDRVLGYTF. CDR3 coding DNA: TGTGCCAGTTCACTCCGGGACAGGGTCCTTGGCTACACCTTC.